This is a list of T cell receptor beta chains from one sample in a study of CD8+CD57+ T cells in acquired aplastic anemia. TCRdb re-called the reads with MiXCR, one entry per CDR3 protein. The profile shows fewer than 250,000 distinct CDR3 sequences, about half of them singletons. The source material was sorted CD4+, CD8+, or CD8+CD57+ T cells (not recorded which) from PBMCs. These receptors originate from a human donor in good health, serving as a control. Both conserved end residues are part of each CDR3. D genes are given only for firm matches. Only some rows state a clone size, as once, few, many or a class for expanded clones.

TGCAGCGTTGACCCCGGGACAGGGGAAGGTCCCGGGGAGCTGTTTTTT	CSVDPGTGEGPGELFF	-	TRBJ2-2	TRBV29-1	TRBD1
TGCAGTGCTTCAACGGGACATTTGGAGACCCAGTACTTC	CSASTGHLETQYF	many	TRBJ2-5	TRBV20-1	-
TGTGCCAGCAGAGCTGAATCGGACCCTTCACCCCAGCATTTT	CASRAESDPSPQHF	-	TRBJ1-5	TRBV2	-
TGTGCCAGCAGTTACCCGACACCCTACGAGCAGTACTTC	CASSYPTPYEQYF	many	TRBJ2-7	TRBV6-6	-
TGTGCCAGCAGCTTAGTCCGACAGGGGGAAGCTTTCTTT	CASSLVRQGEAFF	-	TRBJ1-1	TRBV7-9	TRBD1
TGCAGTGCTAGAGGGGGGGGACAAGAGACCCAGTACTTC	CSARGGGQETQYF	-	TRBJ2-5	TRBV20-1	TRBD2
TGTGCCGCCCAATCTGGGGCCAACGTCCTGACTTTC	CAAQSGANVLTF	-	TRBJ2-6	TRBV19	-
TGTGCCAGCAAAGGGACGAATGCGACGAACACCATATACTTT	CASKGTNATNTIYF	-	TRBJ1-3	TRBV19	-
TGCAGTGCTCGACCGGGACAGGGAGGGAATCAGCCCCAGCATTTT	CSARPGQGGNQPQHF	-	TRBJ1-5	TRBV20-1	TRBD1
TGTGCCAGCAGTTACGACAGGCTGCTTGAAGCTTTCTTT	CASSYDRLLEAFF	many	TRBJ1-1	TRBV6-5	-
TGTGCCAGCAGCTTAGTCGGGTTACAAGAGACCCAGTACTTC	CASSLVGLQETQYF	many	TRBJ2-5	TRBV7-2	-
TGTGCCACCAGTGACTATACAGGGGATCCCTTAGCCCTCCACTTT	CATSDYTGDPLALHF	-	TRBJ1-6	TRBV24-1	TRBD1
TGCAGTGCTAGCCGAATTAGACAGGGAAATATGGATGGCTACACCTTC	CSASRIRQGNMDGYTF	-	TRBJ1-2	TRBV20-1	TRBD1
TGTGCCAGCAGCTTAGGGTGGGATGAGACCCAGTACTTC	CASSLGWDETQYF	-	TRBJ2-5	TRBV7-9	-
TGCGCCAGCAGCCACGGGACGGACCCTCTCCATGAGCAGTTCTTC	CASSHGTDPLHEQFF	-	TRBJ2-1	TRBV4-1	-
TGCGCCAGCAGCCCAAGACAGCATCCTTATGGCTACACCTTC	CASSPRQHPYGYTF	-	TRBJ1-2	TRBV4-3	-
TGTGCCAGCAGCTACGGGCCTTCTACCTACGAGCAGTACTTC	CASSYGPSTYEQYF	many	TRBJ2-7	TRBV6-5	-